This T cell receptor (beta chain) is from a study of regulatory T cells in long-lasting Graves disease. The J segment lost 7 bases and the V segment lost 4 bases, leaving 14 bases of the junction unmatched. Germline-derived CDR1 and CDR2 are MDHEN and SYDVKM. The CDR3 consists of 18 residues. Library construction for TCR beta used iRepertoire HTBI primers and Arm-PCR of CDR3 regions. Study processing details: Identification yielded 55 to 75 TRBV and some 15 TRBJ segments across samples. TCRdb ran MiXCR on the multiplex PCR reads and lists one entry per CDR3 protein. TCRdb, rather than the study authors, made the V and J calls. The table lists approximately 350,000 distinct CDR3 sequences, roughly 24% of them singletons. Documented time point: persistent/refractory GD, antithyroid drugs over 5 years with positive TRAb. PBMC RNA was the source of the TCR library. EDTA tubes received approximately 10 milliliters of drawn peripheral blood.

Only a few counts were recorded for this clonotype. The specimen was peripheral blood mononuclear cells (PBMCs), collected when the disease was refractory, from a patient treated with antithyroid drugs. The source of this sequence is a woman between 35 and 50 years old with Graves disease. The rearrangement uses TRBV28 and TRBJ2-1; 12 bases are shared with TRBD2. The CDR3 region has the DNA TGTGCCAGCAGTTCGACAGACCGTAGACTAGCGGGAGTTAATGAGCAGTTCTTC. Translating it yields CASSSTDRRLAGVNEQFF.